The rows below give T cell receptor beta chains drawn from one sample of a study of blood T cell repertoires in COVID-19. Libraries were prepared by immunoSEQ multiplex PCR; TCRdb keeps only in-frame clonotypes and omits some of them. The sample lists more than 200,000 clones, roughly 80% occurring once. The specimen was peripheral blood. Every receptor here comes from a man older than 75 with acute or convalescent COVID-19. Each CDR3 is given with its conserved first and last residue. D genes are given only for firm matches. Rows give clone size only sometimes, using once, few, many, or a class for an expanded clone.

cdr3_aa cdr3_nt v_call clone_size d_call j_call
CASSLAGYGYTF TGTGCCAGCAGCTTGGCCGGCTATGGCTACACCTTC TRBV5-6 few NA TRBJ1-2
CASSLGGLSGNTIYF TGTGCCAGCAGCTTGGGGGGACTCTCTGGAAACACCATATATTTT TRBV5-4 NA NA TRBJ1-3
CASSPARGVTDTQYF TGTGCCAGCAGCCCCGCCCGGGGGGTCACAGATACGCAGTATTTT TRBV7-9 NA TRBD2 TRBJ2-3
CASRSTGGGQSSGNTIYF TGCGCCAGCAGATCGACAGGGGGCGGACAGAGCTCTGGAAACACCATATATTTT TRBV5-1 NA TRBD1 TRBJ1-3
CASSSREGETQYF TGTGCCAGCAGCTCGAGGGAGGGGGAGACCCAGTACTTC TRBV7-9 NA TRBD2 TRBJ2-5
CASSIDRNPTVFF TGTGCCAGTAGTATAGATCGGAATCCGACAGTGTTTTTT TRBV19 NA NA TRBJ1-4
CASSNGGGGFYGYTF TGTGCCAGCAGTAACGGAGGGGGGGGCTTCTATGGCTACACCTTC TRBV28 NA NA TRBJ1-2
CASLAGGSTDTQYF TGTGCCAGCCTCGCGGGTGGAAGCACAGATACGCAGTATTTT TRBV7-9 NA NA TRBJ2-3
CASSLAGGPLLYEQYF TGCGCCAGCAGCTTGGCTGGAGGGCCACTTCTCTACGAGCAGTACTTC TRBV5-1 NA NA TRBJ2-7
CASSGWTGQNFFSGANVLTF TGTGCCAGCAGTGGGTGGACAGGGCAAAACTTTTTCTCTGGGGCCAACGTCCTGACTTTC TRBV2 NA TRBD1 TRBJ2-6
CASSLSPTGGAETQYF TGTGCCAGCAGCCTCTCCCCGACAGGGGGCGCAGAGACCCAGTACTTC TRBV7-3 NA TRBD1 TRBJ2-5
CASSLGRDRNTEAFF TGTGCCAGCAGCTTGGGGAGGGACAGGAACACTGAAGCTTTCTTT TRBV5-6 NA TRBD1 TRBJ1-1
CASSLSGWTGGVGPYNSPLHF TGTGCCAGCAGTTTATCCGGCTGGACAGGGGGCGTCGGTCCCTATAATTCACCCCTCCACTTT TRBV28 NA TRBD1 TRBJ1-6
CASSLSAGGGRAGTQYF TGCGCCAGCAGCTTGTCGGCAGGGGGCGGTCGGGCCGGTACGCAGTATTTT TRBV5-1 NA TRBD1 TRBJ2-3
CASSQDFSSYNEQFF TGTGCCAGCAGCCAGGACTTCTCCTCCTACAATGAGCAGTTCTTC TRBV14 NA NA TRBJ2-1
CASSTSGTGGFNSPLHF TGTGCCAGCAGCACCAGCGGGACAGGGGGCTTTAATTCACCCCTCCACTTT TRBV21-1 NA NA TRBJ1-6
CASSTNQPQHF TGTGCCAGCAGTACTAATCAGCCCCAGCATTTT TRBV28 NA NA TRBJ1-5
CASSLYGKSGRDSSSYNEQFF TGCGCCAGCAGCTTGTACGGGAAGAGCGGGAGGGATTCAAGCTCCTACAATGAGCAGTTCTTC TRBV5-1 NA TRBD2 TRBJ2-1
CASSSSGTSRSGANVLTF TGTGCCAGCAGTTCATCAGGGACATCTCGTTCGGGGGCCAACGTCCTGACTTTC TRBV28 NA NA TRBJ2-6
CASSSGQGAKNQPQHF TGTGCCAGCAGTTCGGGACAGGGGGCAAAGAATCAGCCCCAGCATTTT TRBV27 NA TRBD1 TRBJ1-5
CASSHEGGAHEKLFF TGTGCCAGCAGCCATGAAGGGGGCGCCCATGAAAAACTGTTTTTT TRBV27 once TRBD1 TRBJ1-4
CAWSVQGVGLGQPQHF TGTGCCTGGAGTGTACAGGGAGTGGGCCTCGGTCAGCCCCAGCATTTT TRBV30 NA NA TRBJ1-5
CASSLDPRTYEAFF TGTGCCAGCAGCTTAGACCCGAGGACTTATGAAGCTTTCTTT TRBV7-8 NA NA TRBJ1-1
CASSLVNRGLDYGYTF TGCGCCAGCAGCTTGGTAAACAGGGGGCTTGACTATGGCTACACCTTC TRBV5-1 once TRBD1 TRBJ1-2
CASSPDRGRLNSPLHF TGTGCCAGCAGCCCGGACAGGGGGCGCCTGAATTCACCCCTCCACTTT TRBV3-1/TRBV3-2 NA TRBD1 TRBJ1-6
CASGRGTGSYNEQFF TGTGCCAGCGGCCGGGGGACAGGGTCCTACAATGAGCAGTTCTTC TRBV6-5 NA TRBD1 TRBJ2-1
CASSLARGTSRARGYTF TGCGCCAGCAGCTTGGCCAGGGGGACATCTCGGGCCCGAGGCTACACCTTC TRBV5-1 NA TRBD1 TRBJ1-2
CASSQPGMNTEAFF TGTGCCAGCAGCCAACCAGGCATGAACACTGAAGCTTTCTTT TRBV14 NA NA TRBJ1-1
CASSYRGYGYTF TGTGCCAGCAGTTACAGGGGCTATGGCTACACCTTC TRBV6-5 NA NA TRBJ1-2
CASSQGSSRNQPQHF TGTGCCAGCAGCCAGGGATCTTCCAGAAATCAGCCCCAGCATTTT TRBV7-9 few NA TRBJ1-5
CASMAARSSPLHF TGTGCCAGCATGGCGGCGCGGAGTTCACCCCTCCACTTT TRBV12-3/TRBV12-4 NA NA TRBJ1-6
CASSPIPFLRQDNEKLFF TGTGCCAGCAGTCCCATTCCTTTCCTCCGACAGGATAATGAAAAACTGTTTTTT TRBV2 NA NA TRBJ1-4
CSASLSSGRSETQYF TGCAGTGCTAGTCTGTCCAGCGGGAGGTCGGAGACCCAGTACTTC TRBV20-1 NA TRBD2 TRBJ2-5
CASSDTGQGASYEQYF TGTGCCAGCAGTGATACCGGACAGGGGGCTTCCTACGAGCAGTACTTC TRBV6-1 NA TRBD1 TRBJ2-7
CASSQQGSGANVLTF TGTGCCAGCTCACAGCAGGGCTCTGGGGCCAACGTCCTGACTTTC TRBV18 NA NA TRBJ2-6
CASSQGQASSYNEQFF TGCGCCAGCAGCCAGGGACAGGCTAGCTCCTACAATGAGCAGTTCTTC TRBV4-1 NA TRBD1 TRBJ2-1
CASSRNYGYTF TGTGCCAGCAGCCGTAACTATGGCTACACCTTC TRBV27 once NA TRBJ1-2
CASSDDRGAGANVLTF TGCGCCAGCAGCGATGACAGGGGTGCTGGGGCCAACGTCCTGACTTTC TRBV5-1 NA TRBD1 TRBJ2-6
CASSQDTGANKRYGYTF TGTGCCAGCAGCCAGGATACAGGGGCAAATAAGCGCTATGGCTACACCTTC TRBV4-2 NA TRBD1 TRBJ1-2
CASTDRGGRSTDTQYF TGTGCCAGTACCGACCGTGGCGGGAGAAGCACAGATACGCAGTATTTT TRBV19 NA TRBD2 TRBJ2-3
CASSPEHYEQYF TGCGCCAGCAGCCCTGAACACTACGAGCAGTACTTC TRBV5-1 few NA TRBJ2-7
CASSEAYWFLGDYGYTF TGTGCCAGCAGTGAAGCTTATTGGTTCTTGGGCGACTATGGCTACACCTTC TRBV6-1 NA NA TRBJ1-2
CASSLGQGKGNTIYF TGTGCCAGCAGCTTGGGACAGGGGAAAGGAAACACCATATATTTT TRBV7-9 NA TRBD1 TRBJ1-3
CASSQTLATMAFF TGCGCCAGCAGCCAGACGTTAGCGACTATGGCTTTCTTT TRBV4-1 NA NA TRBJ1-1
CASSPGQADYGYTF TGTGCCAGCAGCCCGGGACAGGCGGACTATGGCTACACCTTC TRBV5-4 few TRBD1 TRBJ1-2
CASSRGQGSYEQYF TGCGCCAGCAGCCGCGGACAGGGCTCCTACGAGCAGTACTTC TRBV5-1 NA TRBD1 TRBJ2-7
CASRPRGREKVGELFF TGTGCCAGCAGACCCCGTGGGCGGGAGAAAGTCGGGGAGCTGTTTTTT TRBV3-1/TRBV3-2 NA TRBD2 TRBJ2-2
CASSLTDRGLIKAFF TGTGCCAGCAGCTTAACTGACAGGGGCCTCATCAAGGCTTTCTTT TRBV11-1 NA TRBD1 TRBJ1-1
CASSLYSRGGRMNEQYF TGTGCCAGTAGTTTATACTCACGCGGCGGGAGGATGAACGAGCAGTACTTC TRBV19 NA TRBD2 TRBJ2-7
CASSYSSRYYGYTF TGTGCCAGCAGTTACTCGTCACGGTACTATGGCTACACCTTC TRBV6-5 once NA TRBJ1-2
CASRPPGTSGGAADTQYF TGTGCCAGCAGACCCCCCGGGACTAGCGGGGGGGCAGCAGATACGCAGTATTTT TRBV2 NA TRBD2 TRBJ2-3
CASSFGQGAPGYTF TGTGCCAGCAGCTTCGGACAGGGGGCGCCGGGCTACACCTTC TRBV7-8 NA TRBD1 TRBJ1-2
CASSLSGQNLLSPLHF TGCGCCAGCAGCTTGAGCGGACAGAATTTACTCTCACCCCTCCACTTT TRBV5-1 few NA TRBJ1-6
CASSYGTGRGEKLFF TGTGCCAGCAGCTATGGGACAGGGCGGGGCGAAAAACTGTTTTTT TRBV28 NA TRBD1 TRBJ1-4
CASSSSTGSYGYTF TGTGCCAGCAGCTCCTCGACGGGGAGCTATGGCTACACCTTC TRBV7-9 NA NA TRBJ1-2